This is a list of T cell receptor beta chains from one sample in a study of PD-L1 blockade in urothelial cancer. Using immunoSEQ multiplex PCR, the repertoire was profiled, and TCRdb retains in-frame clones only, with some absent. The sample has 40,000 to 50,000 clones; roughly 80% are singletons. Here the sequenced sample was PBMCs, taken around atezolizumab (anti-PD-L1) treatment. The receptors derive from a man between 65 and 85 years old with urothelial cancer. CDR3s include the opening cysteine and the closing phenylalanine or tryptophan. A D gene is named only where the DNA matches it firmly. Expanded clones are given a class, and other clones once, few, many or no size at all.

abundance,v_gene,d_gene,j_gene,CDR3nt,CDR3aa
NA,TRBV11-3,NA,TRBJ2-1,TGTGCCAGCAGCTTAGGTACAGGGATCTCCAATGAGCAGTTCTTC,CASSLGTGISNEQFF
NA,TRBV28,TRBD1,TRBJ1-1,TGTGCCAGCAGTTTACAGGGGGGAATTTTAGTCCCTAACACTGAAGCTTTCTTT,CASSLQGGILVPNTEAFF
NA,TRBV5-1,TRBD1,TRBJ2-5,TGCGCCAGCGGGACAGGGAATAGTAAAGAGACCCAGTACTTC,CASGTGNSKETQYF
NA,TRBV19,NA,TRBJ1-2,TGTGCCAGTACCCCGGACAAATCAAACTATGGCTACACCTTC,CASTPDKSNYGYTF
NA,TRBV6-6,TRBD2,TRBJ2-1,TGTGCCAGCAGTTACTCTCCTAGCGGTTACAATGAGCAGTTCTTC,CASSYSPSGYNEQFF
NA,TRBV10-3,NA,TRBJ1-5,TGTGCCATCAGTGAGAACAGGATCAATCAGCCCCAGCATTTT,CAISENRINQPQHF
NA,TRBV19,NA,TRBJ2-1,TGTGCCAGTAGTTACAGCCCGAGGGTATACAATGAGCAGTTCTTC,CASSYSPRVYNEQFF
NA,TRBV4-1,NA,TRBJ1-2,TGCGCCAGCAGCCAAGATAGGGGGTGGGGCTACACCTTC,CASSQDRGWGYTF
NA,TRBV7-2,NA,TRBJ2-7,TGTGCCAGCAGCTTAGAACTAGAGGCCGAGCAGTACTTC,CASSLELEAEQYF
few,TRBV4-2,TRBD1,TRBJ1-5,TGTGCCAGCAGCCAGCTAAGGGGACAGACCCAGCCCCAGCATTTT,CASSQLRGQTQPQHF
NA,TRBV4-1,TRBD2,TRBJ2-3,TGCGCCAGCAGCCAAGATCTAGCGGGAGGCCCAGATACGCAGTATTTT,CASSQDLAGGPDTQYF
NA,TRBV18,NA,TRBJ1-3,TGTGCCAGCTCAGGGCCGACGGAAGTCTCTGGAAACACCATATATTTT,CASSGPTEVSGNTIYF
once,TRBV7-7,NA,TRBJ2-7,TGTGCCAGCAGCTCCCGAGGCGACTCGATTAGAGAGCAGTACTTC,CASSSRGDSIREQYF
NA,TRBV7-9,NA,TRBJ2-3,TGTGCCAGCAGCCTAAGCACAGATACGCAGTATTTT,CASSLSTDTQYF
NA,TRBV29-1,TRBD1,TRBJ2-7,TGCAGCGCCGGCGGGACAGGGGGGTACGAGCAGTACTTC,CSAGGTGGYEQYF
NA,TRBV28,NA,TRBJ2-7,TGTGCCAGCAGTTTGAACAGCAATAACGAGCAGTACTTC,CASSLNSNNEQYF
NA,TRBV28,TRBD1,TRBJ1-2,TGTGCCAGCAGTGTTCCGGGACAGGGAACTTATAACTATGGCTACACCTTC,CASSVPGQGTYNYGYTF
NA,TRBV5-4,TRBD2,TRBJ2-3,TGTGCCAGCAGACGGGGGACTAGCGGGAGGGTTGAGACAGATACGCAGTATTTT,CASRRGTSGRVETDTQYF
NA,TRBV21-1,NA,TRBJ2-3,TGTGCCAGCAGCCGGGCGGAGAGCGGGAGGCCCCAATCGCAGTATTTT,CASSRAESGRPQSQYF
NA,TRBV15,NA,TRBJ2-3,TGTGCCACCAGCCCCCGCGGTGCAGATACGCAGTATTTT,CATSPRGADTQYF
NA,TRBV28,NA,TRBJ1-2,TGTGCCAGCAGTTTATTTTCAGGGGCCTATGGCTACACCTTC,CASSLFSGAYGYTF
NA,TRBV18,TRBD1,TRBJ1-5,TGTGCCAGCTCACGAGGGACAGCTAGCAATCAGCCCCAGCATTTT,CASSRGTASNQPQHF
NA,TRBV6-5,NA,TRBJ2-3,TGTGCCAGCAGACTACAGGGAGGGACAGATACGCAGTATTTT,CASRLQGGTDTQYF
NA,TRBV6-1,TRBD2,TRBJ2-5,TGTGCCAGCAGTACTGGGGGGGGTAATCAAGAGACCCAGTACTTC,CASSTGGGNQETQYF
NA,TRBV18,NA,TRBJ2-6,TGTGCCAGCTCACCTCGTCTACAGGGCTCGGGGGCCAACGTCCTGACTTTC,CASSPRLQGSGANVLTF
NA,TRBV11-3,TRBD1,TRBJ2-4,TGTGCCAGCTCGGACAGGGGAACGGACATTCAGTACTTC,CASSDRGTDIQYF
few,TRBV7-2,NA,TRBJ2-7,TGTGCCAGCAGCTTAGGTCTGGACGGGACCTACGAGCAGTACTTC,CASSLGLDGTYEQYF
NA,TRBV28,TRBD1,TRBJ1-5,TGTGCCAGCAGGAACCGGGACAGGGCTTATAGCAATCAGCCCCAGCATTTT,CASRNRDRAYSNQPQHF
NA,TRBV2,NA,TRBJ1-5,TGTGCCAGCACCTCCCAAGGGGGACAGCCCCAGCATTTT,CASTSQGGQPQHF
NA,TRBV4-2,NA,TRBJ2-7,TGTGCCAGCAGCCAACAGATTCACAGGGAAACGGAGGAGCAGTACTTC,CASSQQIHRETEEQYF
few,TRBV5-4,TRBD2,TRBJ2-5,TGTGCCAGCAGCATCTGGACTAGGGAAAAGACCCAGTACTTC,CASSIWTREKTQYF
NA,TRBV28,NA,TRBJ1-1,TGTGCCAGCACCCGAACCCAGGGGCTGAACACTGAAGCTTTCTTT,CASTRTQGLNTEAFF
few,TRBV30,TRBD1,TRBJ2-3,TGTGCCTGGAGCGGGACAGGGGGCGCAGATACGCAGTATTTT,CAWSGTGGADTQYF
NA,TRBV28,NA,TRBJ1-5,TGTGCCAGCAGCCTCGGTAAAGGGGCGGACAATCAGCCCCAGCATTTT,CASSLGKGADNQPQHF
NA,TRBV5-1,NA,TRBJ2-5,TGCGCCAGCAGCTTGGCGGGTTGGGGGCGCGGGGGAGAGACCCAGTACTTC,CASSLAGWGRGGETQYF
NA,TRBV29-1,TRBD2,TRBJ2-1,TGCAGCGTTGACGGGGGGGTGGAGACCGGGACTCATCAGTTCTTC,CSVDGGVETGTHQFF
once,TRBV5-5,NA,TRBJ2-5,TGTGCCAGCAGCCGAGGGGGTTTCGAGACCCAGTACTTC,CASSRGGFETQYF
NA,TRBV6-6,NA,TRBJ2-7,TGTGCCAGCAGTTACTCCGGGGTCTACGAGCAGTACTTC,CASSYSGVYEQYF
NA,TRBV19,NA,TRBJ1-5,TGTGCCAGTAGTATCCTGGCAGGGGTTCGAACGGTCCCCATCAATCAGCCCCAGCATTTT,CASSILAGVRTVPINQPQHF
NA,TRBV6-1,NA,TRBJ1-1,TGTGCCAGCAGTGAAATCAGAGGACAGACAGAAGCTTTCTTT,CASSEIRGQTEAFF
once,TRBV9,NA,TRBJ2-2,TGTGCCAGCAGCTCGCGGAGTTTTAACACCGGGGAGCTGTTTTTT,CASSSRSFNTGELFF
NA,TRBV25-1,NA,TRBJ1-1,TGTGCCAGCACCCCGTTCAGGAACACTGAAGCTTTCTTT,CASTPFRNTEAFF
NA,TRBV14,TRBD2,TRBJ2-5,TGTGCCAGCAACAGCGGGAGTGAAGAGACCCAGTACTTC,CASNSGSEETQYF
NA,TRBV10-3,NA,TRBJ2-5,TGTGCCATCAGTGATGGGACAAGGTTCCAAGAGACCCAGTACTTC,CAISDGTRFQETQYF
NA,TRBV7-9,TRBD1,TRBJ1-2,TGTGCCAGCAGCTTCGGGGGGACAGGGGATAGTGGCTACACCTTC,CASSFGGTGDSGYTF
NA,TRBV5-1,TRBD1,TRBJ1-2,TGCGCTACCGGGACAGACTATGGCTACACCTTC,CATGTDYGYTF
NA,TRBV4-3,NA,TRBJ1-5,TGCGCCAGCAGCCAAGAGTGGTACGGGCAGGGAGGGCAGCCCCAGCATTTT,CASSQEWYGQGGQPQHF
NA,TRBV28,NA,TRBJ2-1,TGTGCCACGGGACTGCTTAGCGGTGAGCAGTTCTTC,CATGLLSGEQFF
NA,TRBV7-3,NA,TRBJ2-1,TGTGCCAGCAGCTTAGACGGGAGCTCCTACAATGAGCAGTTCTTC,CASSLDGSSYNEQFF
once,TRBV7-3,NA,TRBJ1-1,TGTGCCAGTTACTTAGGTAGTCGGGTCCTCACTGAAGCTTTCTTT,CASYLGSRVLTEAFF
NA,TRBV7-2,NA,TRBJ1-2,TGTGCCAGCAGCTTAGGGGAGGGCAACTATGGCTACACCTTC,CASSLGEGNYGYTF
NA,TRBV27,TRBD2,TRBJ2-7,TGTGCCAGCAGTCCCGTAAGCGGGACCGTCTCCTACGAGCAGTACTTC,CASSPVSGTVSYEQYF
NA,TRBV19,NA,TRBJ2-2,TGTGCCAGTAGTCCAGGAACCGGGGAGCTGTTTTTT,CASSPGTGELFF
NA,TRBV18,TRBD1,TRBJ2-2,TGTGCCAGCTCACCGACGGGACAGGGTGGTATCACCGGGGAGCTGTTTTTT,CASSPTGQGGITGELFF
NA,TRBV27,NA,TRBJ1-1,TGTGCCAGCACTCTTGCCGTCGGGACTGAAGCTTTCTTT,CASTLAVGTEAFF
NA,TRBV11-2,TRBD1,TRBJ1-2,TGTGCCAGCAGCGGACGGGACAGCAATAACTATGGCTACACCTTC,CASSGRDSNNYGYTF
NA,TRBV5-8,TRBD1,TRBJ2-6,TGTGCCAGCAGTTCCGGGACAGGGGTATCTGGGGCCAACGTCCTGACTTTC,CASSSGTGVSGANVLTF